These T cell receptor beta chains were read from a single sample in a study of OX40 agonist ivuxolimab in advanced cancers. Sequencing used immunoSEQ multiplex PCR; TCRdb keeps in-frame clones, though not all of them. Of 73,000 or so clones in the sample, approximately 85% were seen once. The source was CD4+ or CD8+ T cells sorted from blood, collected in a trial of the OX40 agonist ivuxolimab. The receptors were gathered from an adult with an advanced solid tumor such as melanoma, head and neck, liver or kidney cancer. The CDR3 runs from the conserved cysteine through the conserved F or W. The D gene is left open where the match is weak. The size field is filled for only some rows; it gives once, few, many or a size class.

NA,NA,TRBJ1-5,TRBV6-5,CASSEYSNQPQHF,TGTGCCAGCAGTGAGTATAGCAATCAGCCCCAGCATTTT
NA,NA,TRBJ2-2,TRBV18,CASSPDSRRELFF,TGTGCCAGCTCACCTGACAGTCGGCGGGAGCTGTTTTTT
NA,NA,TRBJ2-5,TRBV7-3,CASSLRWGSQETQYF,TGTGCCAGCAGCTTAAGGTGGGGTAGTCAAGAGACCCAGTACTTC
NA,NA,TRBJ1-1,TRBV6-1,CASSETGGYTEAFF,TGTGCCAGCAGTGAAACGGGGGGGTACACTGAAGCTTTCTTT
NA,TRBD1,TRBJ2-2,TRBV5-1,CASSPTGETGELFF,TGCGCCAGCAGCCCGACAGGGGAAACCGGGGAGCTGTTTTTT
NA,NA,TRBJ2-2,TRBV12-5,CASGLFPAGELFF,TGTGCTAGTGGTTTGTTCCCCGCCGGGGAGCTGTTTTTT
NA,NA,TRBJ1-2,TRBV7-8,CASSLEARDYGYTF,TGTGCCAGCAGCTTAGAAGCCAGGGACTATGGCTACACCTTC
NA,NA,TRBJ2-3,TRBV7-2,CASSYRTTPNTQYF,TGTGCCAGCAGCTACCGGACTACCCCGAATACGCAGTATTTT
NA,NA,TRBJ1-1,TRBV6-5,CASSYSSSGGNTEAFF,TGTGCCAGCAGTTACTCAAGCTCTGGTGGTAACACTGAAGCTTTCTTT
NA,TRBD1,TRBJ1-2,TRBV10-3,CAISESGRGHYGYTF,TGTGCCATCAGTGAGTCGGGGAGGGGGCACTATGGCTACACCTTC
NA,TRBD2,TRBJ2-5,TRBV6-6,CASTSGAGGRTQYF,TGTGCCAGCACCTCAGGAGCGGGGGGGAGGACCCAGTACTTC
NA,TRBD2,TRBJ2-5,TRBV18,CASSPPRSGGIQETQYF,TGTGCCAGCTCACCACCCCGTAGCGGGGGGATCCAAGAGACCCAGTACTTC
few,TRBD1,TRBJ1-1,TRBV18,CASSPGQGGTEAFF,TGTGCCAGCTCACCCGGACAGGGAGGTACTGAAGCTTTCTTT
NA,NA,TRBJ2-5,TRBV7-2,CASSTSSPAAQYF,TGTGCCAGCAGCACCTCGTCACCCGCGGCCCAGTACTTC
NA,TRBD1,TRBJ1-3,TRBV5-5,CASSDLRDRGSNTIYF,TGTGCCAGCAGCGACCTTAGGGACAGGGGTTCAAACACCATATATTTT
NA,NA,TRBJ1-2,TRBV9,CASSVDQANYGYTF,TGTGCCAGCAGCGTGGATCAGGCTAACTATGGCTACACCTTC
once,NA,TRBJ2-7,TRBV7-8,CASSLGVESGYEQYF,TGTGCCAGCAGCTTAGGGGTGGAGAGCGGTTACGAGCAGTACTTC
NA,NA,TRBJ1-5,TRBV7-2,CASSNREINQPQHF,TGTGCCAGCAGCAACCGGGAAATTAATCAGCCCCAGCATTTT
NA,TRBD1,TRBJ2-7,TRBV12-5,CASGQDRGGEQYF,TGTGCTAGTGGTCAGGACAGGGGCGGCGAGCAGTACTTC
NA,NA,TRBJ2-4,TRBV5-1,CASSLDRAGKNIQYF,TGCGCCAGCAGCTTGGACAGGGCGGGCAAAAACATTCAGTACTTC
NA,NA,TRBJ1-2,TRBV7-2,CASSPSAAGNYGYTF,TGTGCCAGCAGCCCTTCTGCGGCTGGGAACTATGGCTACACCTTC
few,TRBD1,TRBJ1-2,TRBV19,CASSISTGGYGYTF,TGTGCCAGTAGTATCTCGACAGGGGGCTATGGCTACACCTTC
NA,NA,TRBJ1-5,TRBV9,CASSVGQFNQPQHF,TGTGCCAGCAGCGTAGGTCAGTTCAATCAGCCCCAGCATTTT